Below are 10 T cell receptor beta chains sequenced from a single sample in a study of CD8 T cells in ankylosing spondylitis. Overall study findings and caveats: The study identified a TCR beta motif of under ten highly homologous variants that appeared characteristic of ankylosing spondylitis blood.

TCRdb re-called the 5' RACE reads with MiXCR, one entry per CDR3 protein. The profile shows about 330,000 distinct CDR3 sequences, roughly 8% of them singletons. These receptors lack a known antigen. Sequenced input: blood, either unsorted or a sorted T cell fraction (not recorded which). These receptor sequences come from a male donor with ankylosing spondylitis.

This clonotype was picked up a small number of times. V gene TRBV7-9 combines with J gene TRBJ1-4, with TRBD1 identical over 7 bases. From germline, CDR1 is SEHNR and CDR2 FQNEAQ (reference sequence). After removal of 6 bases from V and 4 bases from J, the junction contained 14 bases not matched to a gene. The CDR3 contains 17 residues. The CDR3 DNA follows: TGTGCCAGCAGGTCCGGAGCCGGGACAGCCCGTAATGAAAAACTGTTTTTT. Its translation: CASRSGAGTARNEKLFF. Full variable domain (outside the CDR3, taken from reference TRBV7-9 and TRBJ1-4): DTGVSQNPRHKITKRGQNVTFRCDPISEHNRLYWYRQTLGQGPEFLTYFQNEAQLEKSRLLSDRFSAERPKGSFSTLEIQRTEQGDSAMYLCASRSGAGTARNEKLFFGSGTQLSVL.

The table lists this clonotype with a few counts. V is TRBV7-9 and J is TRBJ1-1; 7 nucleotides line up with TRBD1. The germline V gene encodes CDR1 SEHNR and CDR2 FQNEAQ (reference sequence). The CDR3 contains 15 residues. Trimming removed 1 base from V and 4 bases from J; junction bases left unmatched: 6. The CDR3 sequence: CASSLEQGLFTEAFF. The CDR3, as DNA: TGTGCCAGCAGCTTAGAACAGGGGCTGTTCACTGAAGCTTTCTTT.

This clonotype appeared many times. V gene TRBV27 combines with J gene TRBJ1-2; unclear D gene. Germline V CDR1 and CDR2: MNHEY, SMNVEV (reference sequence). The CDR3 loop spans 11 amino acids. Trimming removed 10 bases from V and 0 bases from J, with 6 bases in between. The CDR3: CAKGPNYGYTF. CDR3 bases: TGTGCCAAGGGCCCTAACTATGGCTACACCTTC.

This clonotype was counted many times. An end of the junction differs from the germline gene, which may be a read error. The gene calls are TRBV29-1 and TRBJ2-1, with D perhaps assigned TRBD1 or TRBD2 (5 bases each). The CDR3 covers 14 residues. Germline CDR1 is SQVTM and CDR2 is ANQGSEA. The CDR3 is CSVEVPFPERGSYF. In nucleotides, the CDR3 is TGCAGCGTTGAAGTACCATTCCCGGAGAGGGGATCTTACTTC.

CDR3 loop: CASSQDRASHQPQHF. For the CDR3, the DNA is TGCGCCAGCAGCCAAGACAGGGCGTCCCATCAGCCCCAGCATTTT. The chain carries TRBV4-3 and TRBJ1-5; possible D gene TRBD1, 5 bases. The germline V and J ends were trimmed by 0 bases and 5 bases, with 11 bases remaining between them. CDR3 length: 15 amino acids. In germline, CDR1 is LGHNA, CDR2 YSLEER.

The rearrangement joins TRBV6-1 to TRBJ1-2; D ambiguous. Germline CDR1 reads MNHNS; CDR2 reads SASEGT. There are 13 residues in the CDR3. The V end lost 5 bases, the J end lost 3 bases, and 10 bases lay between the germline ends. The CDR3 sequence: CASSPGFYYGYTF. DNA for the CDR3: TGTGCCAGCAGTCCGGGGTTTTACTATGGCTACACCTTC.

Here the CDR3 reads CSASRLGGSSYNEQFF. In nucleotides, the CDR3 is TGCAGTGCTAGTCGCCTAGGAGGGAGCTCCTACAATGAGCAGTTCTTC. The chain combines TRBV20-1 with TRBJ2-1, with D tentatively TRBD2 (6 bases). CDR3 length equals 16 residues. Trimming removed 3 bases at V and 0 bases at J, with 15 bases between. Germline loops: CDR1 DFQATT, CDR2 SNEGSKA (reference sequence).

A word on this clonotype: Relative to the germline gene, one junction end is altered; a read error may explain this. This chain links TRBV4-3 with TRBJ2-3; tentatively, D is TRBD2 (5 bases). CDR3 size: 13 residues. From germline, CDR1 is LGHNA and CDR2 YSLEER. The CDR3 protein is CASGQEGADTQYF. The CDR3 DNA is TGCGCCAGCGGCCAAGAGGGAGCAGATACGCAGTATTTT.

Ten or more counts support this clonotype. The chain links TRBV29-1 to TRBJ1-2, with unresolved D. Germline assignment: CDR1 SQVTM and CDR2 ANQGSEA. Trimming cost V 6 bases and J 8 bases, with 13 bases left between them. The CDR3 sequence is 11 residues long. The CDR3 loop is CSVGEGGGYTF. The CDR3 nucleotides read TGCAGCGTCGGGGAGGGAGGGGGCTACACCTTC.

V usage is TRBV5-1 and J usage is TRBJ2-3, with 10 bases lining up with TRBD2. This CDR3 has 18 residues. Germline V gene data show CDR1 as SGHRS and CDR2 as YFSETQ. V shed 2 bases, J shed 4 bases, and the junction held 13 bases outside the gene matches. As DNA, the CDR3 is TGCGCCAGCAGCTTCGGTAGGGCTAGCGGGGGACCCGCAGATACGCAGTATTTT. Residues: CASSFGRASGGPADTQYF.